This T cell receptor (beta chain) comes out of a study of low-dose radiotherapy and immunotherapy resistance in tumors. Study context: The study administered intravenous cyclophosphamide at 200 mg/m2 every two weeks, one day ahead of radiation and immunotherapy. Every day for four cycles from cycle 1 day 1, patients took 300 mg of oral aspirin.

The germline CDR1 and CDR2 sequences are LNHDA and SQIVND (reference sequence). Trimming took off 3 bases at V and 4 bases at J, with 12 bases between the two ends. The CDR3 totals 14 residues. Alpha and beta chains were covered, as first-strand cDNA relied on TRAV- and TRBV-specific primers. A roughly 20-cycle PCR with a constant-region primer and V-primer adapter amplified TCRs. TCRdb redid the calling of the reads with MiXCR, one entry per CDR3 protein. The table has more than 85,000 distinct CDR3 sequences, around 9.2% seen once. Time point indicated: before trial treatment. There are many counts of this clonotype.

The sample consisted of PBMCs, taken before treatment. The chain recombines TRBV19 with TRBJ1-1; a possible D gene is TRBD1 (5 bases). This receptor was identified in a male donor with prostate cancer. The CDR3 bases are TGTGCCAGTAGTATCCCCGGGAGGGGCACTGAAGCTTTCTTT. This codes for CASSIPGRGTEAFF.